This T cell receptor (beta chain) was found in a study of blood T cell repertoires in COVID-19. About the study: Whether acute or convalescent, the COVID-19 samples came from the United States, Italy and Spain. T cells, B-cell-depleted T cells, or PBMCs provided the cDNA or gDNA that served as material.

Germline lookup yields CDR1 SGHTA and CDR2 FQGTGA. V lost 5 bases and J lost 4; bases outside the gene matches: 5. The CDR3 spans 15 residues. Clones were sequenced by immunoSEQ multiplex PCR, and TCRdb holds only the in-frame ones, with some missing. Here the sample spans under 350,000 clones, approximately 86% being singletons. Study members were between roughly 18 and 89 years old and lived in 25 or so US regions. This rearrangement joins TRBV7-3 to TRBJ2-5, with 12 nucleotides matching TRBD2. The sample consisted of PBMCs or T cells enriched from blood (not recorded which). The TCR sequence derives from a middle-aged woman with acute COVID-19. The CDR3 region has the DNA TGTGCCAGCAGCCTGACTAGCGGGAGTTCAGAGACCCAGTACTTC. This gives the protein CASSLTSGSSETQYF.